The rows below give T cell receptor beta chains drawn from one sample of a study of T cells in severe cutaneous drug reactions. TCRdb processed the multiplex PCR reads again and assigns one entry to each CDR3 protein, with no DNA. Its table lists more than 5,500 distinct CDR3 sequences. The sequencing input was cells from a skin blister. All receptors come from a human donor with toxic epidermal necrolysis, a severe cutaneous drug reaction. The CDR3 runs from the conserved cysteine through the conserved F or W. Clone size, where shown, is once, few, many, or a class for clones that have expanded.

v_gene: TRBV10-3; abundance: NA; j_gene: TRBJ2-1; CDR3aa: CAISEGPNWEQFF
v_gene: TRBV13; abundance: NA; j_gene: TRBJ2-1; CDR3aa: CASSYGLAGVNGYEQFF
v_gene: TRBV6-1; abundance: NA; j_gene: TRBJ2-1; CDR3aa: CASSSSQLASSSYNEQFF
v_gene: TRBV27; abundance: large; j_gene: TRBJ2-3; CDR3aa: CASSSRLADTDTQYF
v_gene: TRBV4-2; abundance: NA; j_gene: TRBJ2-7; CDR3aa: CASSQDAQIPAGEQYF
v_gene: TRBV6-6; abundance: NA; j_gene: TRBJ2-7; CDR3aa: CASSNRDSPYEQYF
v_gene: TRBV27; abundance: NA; j_gene: TRBJ2-2; CDR3aa: CASSLEAGLAPTGELFF
v_gene: TRBV28; abundance: NA; j_gene: TRBJ1-4; CDR3aa: CASSSGLLREKLFF
v_gene: TRBV10-3; abundance: NA; j_gene: TRBJ2-5; CDR3aa: CAVQEREKETQYF
v_gene: TRBV20-1; abundance: NA; j_gene: TRBJ2-7; CDR3aa: CSAQKGGTANEQYF
v_gene: TRBV6-2/TRBV6-3; abundance: NA; j_gene: TRBJ2-1; CDR3aa: CASREPGSYNEQFF
v_gene: TRBV6-5; abundance: medium-sized; j_gene: TRBJ2-7; CDR3aa: CASSDLGQGGYEQYF
v_gene: TRBV27; abundance: NA; j_gene: TRBJ2-5; CDR3aa: CASSLTRQETQYF
v_gene: TRBV4-3; abundance: medium-sized; j_gene: TRBJ2-1; CDR3aa: CASSQGRTRSHNEQFF
v_gene: TRBV6-6; abundance: NA; j_gene: TRBJ2-3; CDR3aa: CASSRRTSGRTDTQYF
v_gene: TRBV28; abundance: medium-sized; j_gene: TRBJ1-1; CDR3aa: CASSPGQWTVTEAFF
v_gene: TRBV18; abundance: NA; j_gene: TRBJ1-1; CDR3aa: CASSRDTRNTEAFF
v_gene: TRBV12-3/TRBV12-4; abundance: NA; j_gene: TRBJ2-1; CDR3aa: CASSSPAVEQFF
v_gene: TRBV6-5; abundance: NA; j_gene: TRBJ1-3; CDR3aa: CASSPAATSGNTIYF
v_gene: TRBV5-1; abundance: NA; j_gene: TRBJ1-5; CDR3aa: CASSLDVTGSNQPQHF
v_gene: TRBV7-2; abundance: NA; j_gene: TRBJ1-1; CDR3aa: CASSFPGQANTEAFF
v_gene: TRBV4-1; abundance: NA; j_gene: TRBJ2-1; CDR3aa: CASSQESLLAVGYNEQFF
v_gene: TRBV29-1; abundance: NA; j_gene: TRBJ2-2; CDR3aa: CSAQGRNTGELFF
v_gene: TRBV6-5; abundance: large; j_gene: TRBJ2-7; CDR3aa: CASSYVGSQNEQYF
v_gene: TRBV27; abundance: medium-sized; j_gene: TRBJ2-1; CDR3aa: CASSSSGHPNEQFF
v_gene: TRBV20-1; abundance: NA; j_gene: TRBJ2-7; CDR3aa: CSARGLLAGGPYEQYF
v_gene: TRBV19; abundance: NA; j_gene: TRBJ2-7; CDR3aa: CASSINPSYEQYF
v_gene: TRBV5-4; abundance: NA; j_gene: TRBJ2-1; CDR3aa: CAILDGTSGYNEQFF
v_gene: TRBV29-1; abundance: NA; j_gene: TRBJ1-2; CDR3aa: CSVTTGHNYGYTF
v_gene: TRBV5-1; abundance: NA; j_gene: TRBJ2-7; CDR3aa: CASSPPRASYEQYF
v_gene: TRBV19; abundance: NA; j_gene: TRBJ2-1; CDR3aa: CASSRAGGTRGNEQFF
v_gene: TRBV29-1; abundance: NA; j_gene: TRBJ1-1; CDR3aa: CSVLTPTGLNTEAFF
v_gene: TRBV18; abundance: NA; j_gene: TRBJ1-2; CDR3aa: CASSPSGTAYGYTF
v_gene: TRBV19; abundance: NA; j_gene: TRBJ2-1; CDR3aa: CASSTGTGETNEQFF
v_gene: TRBV28; abundance: NA; j_gene: TRBJ1-1; CDR3aa: CASNRVVNTEAFF
v_gene: TRBV29-1; abundance: NA; j_gene: TRBJ2-5; CDR3aa: CSVVAGDLRETQYF
v_gene: TRBV28; abundance: medium-sized; j_gene: TRBJ1-1; CDR3aa: CASSLGPNTEAFF
v_gene: TRBV12-3/TRBV12-4; abundance: NA; j_gene: TRBJ2-1; CDR3aa: CASSWRASGGNNEQFF
v_gene: TRBV18; abundance: NA; j_gene: TRBJ2-7; CDR3aa: CASSRTGTAYEQYF
v_gene: TRBV27; abundance: NA; j_gene: TRBJ1-1; CDR3aa: CASSPFTGSMNTEAFF
v_gene: TRBV7-9; abundance: NA; j_gene: TRBJ2-7; CDR3aa: CASRPPSGRSYEQYF
v_gene: TRBV28; abundance: medium-sized; j_gene: TRBJ1-1; CDR3aa: CASSLSVSTEAFF
v_gene: TRBV29-1; abundance: NA; j_gene: TRBJ2-1; CDR3aa: CSVVGLAGAVEQFF
v_gene: TRBV27; abundance: NA; j_gene: TRBJ2-5; CDR3aa: CASSLSMGRGETQYF
v_gene: TRBV6-1; abundance: NA; j_gene: TRBJ2-3; CDR3aa: CASRPGPDTQYF
v_gene: TRBV27; abundance: NA; j_gene: TRBJ2-3; CDR3aa: CASSLAGADTQYF
v_gene: TRBV24-1; abundance: NA; j_gene: TRBJ2-1; CDR3aa: CATSRNAVQGDEQFF
v_gene: TRBV10-3; abundance: NA; j_gene: TRBJ2-7; CDR3aa: CAIKAGGSYEQYF
v_gene: TRBV13; abundance: NA; j_gene: TRBJ2-2; CDR3aa: CASSLGQGTGELFF
v_gene: TRBV20-1; abundance: NA; j_gene: TRBJ2-3; CDR3aa: CSATDREYFLDTQYF
v_gene: TRBV28; abundance: NA; j_gene: TRBJ1-4; CDR3aa: CASSLAPSEKLFF
v_gene: TRBV29-1; abundance: NA; j_gene: TRBJ2-7; CDR3aa: CSVDGVDPYEQYF
v_gene: TRBV30; abundance: large; j_gene: TRBJ1-3; CDR3aa: CACPRGGSGNTIYF
v_gene: TRBV3-1; abundance: NA; j_gene: TRBJ2-1; CDR3aa: CASSQGMGVSYNEQFF
v_gene: TRBV27; abundance: large; j_gene: TRBJ2-7; CDR3aa: CASSSGGNPYEQYF
v_gene: TRBV27; abundance: NA; j_gene: TRBJ2-7; CDR3aa: CASSYTDRYEQYF
v_gene: TRBV27; abundance: NA; j_gene: TRBJ1-4; CDR3aa: CASSSTSGNEKLFF